One TCR beta chain is described in this entry. The data belong to a study of blood T cell repertoires in COVID-19. About the research overall: PBMCs, B-cell-depleted T cells, or T cells provided the cDNA or gDNA that made up the material.

TCRdb's copy holds only in-frame clones and misses some; the assay was immunoSEQ multiplex PCR. In the table there are 60,000 or so clones, 85% to 90% of which are singletons. V shed 1 base and J shed 3 bases, with 4 bases lying between them. CDR1 and CDR2 (germline): DFQATT, SNEGSKA (reference sequence). The CDR3 is 11 residues long. The sequence was obtained from a human donor with active COVID-19. The donor label of this sample is uncertain. The V call is TRBV20-1, the J call TRBJ2-7, with D unresolved. The sequencing input was peripheral blood. Written as DNA, the CDR3 is TGCAGTGCTAGAGCAGGCTACGAGCAGTACTTC. Its protein is CSARAGYEQYF.